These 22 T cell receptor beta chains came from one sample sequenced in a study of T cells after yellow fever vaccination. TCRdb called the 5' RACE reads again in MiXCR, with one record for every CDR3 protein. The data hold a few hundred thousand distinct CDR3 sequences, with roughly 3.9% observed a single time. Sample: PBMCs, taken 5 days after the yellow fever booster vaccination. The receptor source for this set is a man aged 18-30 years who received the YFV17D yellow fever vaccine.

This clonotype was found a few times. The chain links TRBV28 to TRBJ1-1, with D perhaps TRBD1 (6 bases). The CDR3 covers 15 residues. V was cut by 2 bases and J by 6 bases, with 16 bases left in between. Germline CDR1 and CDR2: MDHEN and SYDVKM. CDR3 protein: CASSLGGTSGAEAFF. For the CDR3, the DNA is TGTGCCAGCAGTTTAGGGGGCACATCTGGCGCTGAAGCTTTCTTT.

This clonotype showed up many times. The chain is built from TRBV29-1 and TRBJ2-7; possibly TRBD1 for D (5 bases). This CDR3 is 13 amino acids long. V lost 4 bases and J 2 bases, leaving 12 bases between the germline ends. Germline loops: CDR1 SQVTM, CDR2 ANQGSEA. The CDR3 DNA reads TGCAGCGTTGTTCAGGGCTCGACCTACGAGCAGTACTTC. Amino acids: CSVVQGSTYEQYF.

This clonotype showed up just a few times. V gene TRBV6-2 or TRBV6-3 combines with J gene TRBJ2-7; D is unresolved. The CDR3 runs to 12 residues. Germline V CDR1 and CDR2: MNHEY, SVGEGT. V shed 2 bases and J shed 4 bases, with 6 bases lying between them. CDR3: CASSYIGYEQYV. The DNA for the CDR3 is TGTGCCAGCAGTTACATCGGTTACGAGCAGTACGTC.

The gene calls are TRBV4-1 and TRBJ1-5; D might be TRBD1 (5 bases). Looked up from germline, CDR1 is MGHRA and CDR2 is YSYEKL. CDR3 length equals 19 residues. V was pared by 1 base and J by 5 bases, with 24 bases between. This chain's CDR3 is CASSQGGSGGVTTHQPQHF. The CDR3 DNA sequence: TGCGCCAGCAGCCAAGGTGGGTCGGGGGGGGTGACGACCCATCAGCCCCAGCATTTT.

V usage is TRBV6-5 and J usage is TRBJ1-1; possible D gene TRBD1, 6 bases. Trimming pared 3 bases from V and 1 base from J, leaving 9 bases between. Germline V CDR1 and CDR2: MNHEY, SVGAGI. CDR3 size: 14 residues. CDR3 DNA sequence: TGTGCCAGCAGTTATCAGGGGACGAACACTGAAGCTTTCTTT. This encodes CASSYQGTNTEAFF.

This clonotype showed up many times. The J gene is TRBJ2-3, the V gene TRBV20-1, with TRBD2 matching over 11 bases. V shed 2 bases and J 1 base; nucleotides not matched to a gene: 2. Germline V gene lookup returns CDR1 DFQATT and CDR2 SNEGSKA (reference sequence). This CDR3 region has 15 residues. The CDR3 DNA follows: TGCAGTGCTAGATCACTAGCGGGGGGCACAGATACGCAGTATTTT. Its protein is CSARSLAGGTDTQYF.

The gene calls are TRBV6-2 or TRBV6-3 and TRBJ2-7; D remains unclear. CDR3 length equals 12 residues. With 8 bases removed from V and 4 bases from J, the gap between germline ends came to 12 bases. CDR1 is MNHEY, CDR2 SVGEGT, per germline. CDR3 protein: CASGPGSYEQYF. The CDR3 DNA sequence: TGTGCCAGCGGCCCCGGATCGTACGAGCAGTACTTC.

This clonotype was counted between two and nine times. The CDR3 DNA reads as TGTGCCACCGGGCGACAGTACGAGCAGTACGTC. It yields the protein CATGRQYEQYV. The chain is built from TRBV15 and TRBJ2-7; perhaps TRBD1 as D (5 bases). The CDR3 has 11 residues. Germline assignment: CDR1 LNHNV and CDR2 YYDKDF (reference sequence). V lost 8 bases and J 4 bases, leaving 9 bases between the germline ends.

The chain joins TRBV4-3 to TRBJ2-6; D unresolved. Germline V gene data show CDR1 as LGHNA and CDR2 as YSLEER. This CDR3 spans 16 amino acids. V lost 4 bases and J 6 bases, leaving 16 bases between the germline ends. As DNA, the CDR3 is TGCGCCAGCAGCCGAAGATCCGGGCCTTTGGCCAACGTCCTGACTTTC. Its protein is CASSRRSGPLANVLTF.

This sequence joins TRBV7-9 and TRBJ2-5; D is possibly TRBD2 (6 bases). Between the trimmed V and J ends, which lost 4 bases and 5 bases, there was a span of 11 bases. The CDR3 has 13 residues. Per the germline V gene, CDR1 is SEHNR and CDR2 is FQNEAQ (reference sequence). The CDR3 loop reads CASSYPAGETQYF. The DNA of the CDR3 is TGTGCCAGCAGCTACCCGGCGGGGGAGACCCAGTACTTC.

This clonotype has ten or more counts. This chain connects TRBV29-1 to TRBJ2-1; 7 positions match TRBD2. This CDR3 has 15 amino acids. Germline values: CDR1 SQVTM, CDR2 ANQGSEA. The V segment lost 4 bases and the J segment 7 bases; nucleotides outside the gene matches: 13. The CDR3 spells CSVVNRAGVLNEQFF. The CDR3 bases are TGCAGCGTTGTAAATCGGGCGGGGGTCTTAAATGAGCAGTTCTTC.

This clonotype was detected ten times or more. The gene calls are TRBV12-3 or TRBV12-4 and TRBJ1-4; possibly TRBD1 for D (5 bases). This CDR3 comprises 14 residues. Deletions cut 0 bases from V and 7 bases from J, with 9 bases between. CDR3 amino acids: CASSLAGAGEKLFF. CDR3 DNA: TGTGCCAGCAGTTTAGCAGGGGCCGGTGAAAAACTGTTTTTT.

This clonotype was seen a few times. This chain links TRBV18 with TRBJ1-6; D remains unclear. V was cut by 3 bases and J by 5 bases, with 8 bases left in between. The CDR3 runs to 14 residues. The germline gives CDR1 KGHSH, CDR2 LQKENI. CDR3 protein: CASSPGWDNSPLHF. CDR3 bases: TGTGCCAGCTCACCGGGGTGGGATAATTCACCCCTCCACTTT.

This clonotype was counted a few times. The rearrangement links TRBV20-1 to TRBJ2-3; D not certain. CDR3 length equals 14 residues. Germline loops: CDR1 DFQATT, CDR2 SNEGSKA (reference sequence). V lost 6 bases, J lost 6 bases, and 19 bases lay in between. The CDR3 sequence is CSAPPSRVSDTQYF. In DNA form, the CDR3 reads TGCAGTGCACCCCCTTCTAGGGTCAGCGATACGCAGTATTTT.

CDR3 in amino acids: CASVGVGDTEAFF. CDR3 coding DNA: TGTGCCAGCGTGGGGGTGGGGGACACTGAAGCTTTCTTT. The V call is TRBV7-9, the J call TRBJ1-1; possible D gene TRBD1, 5 bases. Germline-derived CDR1 and CDR2 are SEHNR and FQNEAQ (reference sequence). Trimming took off 8 bases at V and 3 bases at J, with 13 bases between the two ends. CDR3 length: 13 residues.

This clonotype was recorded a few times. The CDR3 sequence: CASSLIRYEQYF. The CDR3 coding sequence is TGTGCCAGCAGTTTAATTCGGTACGAGCAGTACTTC. The chain links TRBV12-3 or TRBV12-4 to TRBJ2-7; no clear D gene. The CDR3 consists of 12 residues. V gave up 2 bases and J gave up 4 bases, with 6 bases separating them.

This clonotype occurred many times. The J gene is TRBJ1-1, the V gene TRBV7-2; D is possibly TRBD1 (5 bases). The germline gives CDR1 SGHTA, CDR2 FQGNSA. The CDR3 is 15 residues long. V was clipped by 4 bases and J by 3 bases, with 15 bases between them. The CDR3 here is CASSSNQGGDTEAFF. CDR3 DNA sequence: TGTGCCAGCAGCTCGAATCAGGGAGGGGACACTGAAGCTTTCTTT.

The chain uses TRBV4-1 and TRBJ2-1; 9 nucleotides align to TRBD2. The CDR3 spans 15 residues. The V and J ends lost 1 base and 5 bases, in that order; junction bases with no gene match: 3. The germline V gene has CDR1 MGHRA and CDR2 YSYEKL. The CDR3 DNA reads TGCGCCAGCAGCCAAGCTGTAGCGGGGGACAATGAGCAGTTCTTC. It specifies CASSQAVAGDNEQFF.

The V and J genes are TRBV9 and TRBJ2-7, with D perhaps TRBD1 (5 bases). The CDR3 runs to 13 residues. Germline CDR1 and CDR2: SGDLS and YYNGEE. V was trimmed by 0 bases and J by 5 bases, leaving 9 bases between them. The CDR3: CASSVGPGNEQYV. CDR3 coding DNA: TGTGCCAGCAGCGTAGGTCCAGGGAACGAGCAGTACGTC.

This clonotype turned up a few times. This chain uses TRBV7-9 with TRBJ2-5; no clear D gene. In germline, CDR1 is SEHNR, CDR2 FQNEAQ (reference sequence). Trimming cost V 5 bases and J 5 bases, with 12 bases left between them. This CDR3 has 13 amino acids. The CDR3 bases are TGTGCCAGCAGCCCGCCTAGAACGGAGACCCAGTACTTC. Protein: CASSPPRTETQYF.

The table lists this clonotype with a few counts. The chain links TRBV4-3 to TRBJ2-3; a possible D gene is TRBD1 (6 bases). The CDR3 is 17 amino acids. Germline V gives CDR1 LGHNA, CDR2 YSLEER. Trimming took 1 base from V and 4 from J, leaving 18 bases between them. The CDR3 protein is CASSQASVGDKSDTQYF. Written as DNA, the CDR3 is TGCGCCAGCAGCCAAGCATCGGTAGGGGACAAGTCAGATACGCAGTATTTT.

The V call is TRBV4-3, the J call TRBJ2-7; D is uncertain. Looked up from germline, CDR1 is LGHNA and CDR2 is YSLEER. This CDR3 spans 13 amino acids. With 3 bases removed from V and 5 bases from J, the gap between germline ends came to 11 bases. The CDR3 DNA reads TGCGCCAGCAGCCACCGGAAACCCCACGAGCAGTACTTC. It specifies CASSHRKPHEQYF.